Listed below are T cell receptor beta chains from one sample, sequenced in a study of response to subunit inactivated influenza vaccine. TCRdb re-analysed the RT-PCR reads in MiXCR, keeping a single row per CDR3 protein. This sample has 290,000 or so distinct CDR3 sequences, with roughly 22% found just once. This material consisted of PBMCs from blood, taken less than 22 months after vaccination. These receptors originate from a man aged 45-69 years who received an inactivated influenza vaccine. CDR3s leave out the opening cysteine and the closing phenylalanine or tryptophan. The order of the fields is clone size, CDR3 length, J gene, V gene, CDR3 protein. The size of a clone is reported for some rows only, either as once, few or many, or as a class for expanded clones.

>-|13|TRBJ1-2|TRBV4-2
ASSQDIQGDFGYT
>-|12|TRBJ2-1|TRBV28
ASSAAISYNEQF
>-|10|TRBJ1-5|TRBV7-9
ASSPDSLPQH
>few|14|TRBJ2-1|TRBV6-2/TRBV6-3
ASSVSSGGAYNEQF
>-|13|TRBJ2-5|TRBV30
AWGADLARSTTQY
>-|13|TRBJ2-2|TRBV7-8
ASSLGQGRSGELF
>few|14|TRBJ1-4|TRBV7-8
ASSLGTGNSNEKLF
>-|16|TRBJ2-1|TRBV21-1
ASSRPQGGYRYYNEQF
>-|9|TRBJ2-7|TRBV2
ASRGGDEQY
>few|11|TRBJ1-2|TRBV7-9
ASSSDAYYGYT
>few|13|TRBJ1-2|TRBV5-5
ASSLTTETSRGYT
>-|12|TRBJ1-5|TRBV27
ASSLDRANQHQH
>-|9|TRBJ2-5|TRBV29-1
SVSKGETQY
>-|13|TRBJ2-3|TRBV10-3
AISGLEQGGYAQY
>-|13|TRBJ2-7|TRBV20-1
SAVGLPRGSNEQY
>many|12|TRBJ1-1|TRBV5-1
ASSGRDRETEAF
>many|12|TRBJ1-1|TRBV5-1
ASRDRVENTEAF
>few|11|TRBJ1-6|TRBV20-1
SPISDAGSPLH
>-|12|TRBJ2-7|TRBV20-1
SASSTGGLGEQY
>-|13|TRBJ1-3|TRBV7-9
ASSSPGVGGNTIY
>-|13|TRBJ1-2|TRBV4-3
ASSQETDSSYGYT
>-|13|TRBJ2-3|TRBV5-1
ASSLAQLSTDTQY
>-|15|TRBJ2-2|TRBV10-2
ASSPSSLGAFSGELF
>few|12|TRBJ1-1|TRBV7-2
ASRPTAVNTEAF
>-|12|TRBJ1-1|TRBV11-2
ASSLSLRTNEAF
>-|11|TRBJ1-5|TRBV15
ATSREENQPQH
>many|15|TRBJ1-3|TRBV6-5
ASSYFAGRGPGNTIY
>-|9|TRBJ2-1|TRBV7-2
ASGGYNEQF
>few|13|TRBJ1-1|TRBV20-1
SASSGGHMNTEAF
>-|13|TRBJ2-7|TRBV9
ASSPGGGNDYEQY
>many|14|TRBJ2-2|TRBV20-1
SATGLAGFVTGELF
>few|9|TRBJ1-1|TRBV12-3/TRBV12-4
ASSTGKRGF
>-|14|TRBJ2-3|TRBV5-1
ASSLMAGGGTDTQY
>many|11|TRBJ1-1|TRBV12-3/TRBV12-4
ASSSLGTGETS
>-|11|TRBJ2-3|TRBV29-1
SAQTGITDTQY
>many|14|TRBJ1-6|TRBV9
ASSVEATPHYSPLH
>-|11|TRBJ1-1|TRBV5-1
ASSFTGGAEAF
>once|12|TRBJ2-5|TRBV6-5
ASSYNRGLETQY
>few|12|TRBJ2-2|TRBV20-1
SATRGRTSGELF
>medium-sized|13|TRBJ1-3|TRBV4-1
ASSQDGGAGNTIY
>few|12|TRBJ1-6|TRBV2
ASSGGGYNSPLH
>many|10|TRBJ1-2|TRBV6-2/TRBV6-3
ASSSQGYGYT
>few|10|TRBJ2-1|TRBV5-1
ASSLSAMEQF
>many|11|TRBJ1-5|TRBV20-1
SADPGVDQPQH
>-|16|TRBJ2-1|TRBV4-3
ASSQVYLEDRNYNEQF
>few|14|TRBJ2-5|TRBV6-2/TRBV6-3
ASSYYTGTSGRVQY